These 24 T cell receptor beta chains came from one sample sequenced in a study of blood T cell repertoires in COVID-19 (dated by TCRdb to the early 2020s). Library construction relied on the immunoSEQ multiplex PCR assay. This is the immuneACCESS table as TCRdb keeps it, with only in-frame sequences that have V and J called. A part of the clones is gone; compared with another copy, unresolved V genes explain less than half, and the rest is unexplained. In this sample the table shows 250,000 to 350,000 clones, around nine tenths of which occur a single time. The top ten clonotypes cover 11% of the sample. Sequencing used peripheral blood. The receptors were sampled from a woman in her 30s with COVID-19, enrolled during active disease.

The chain combines TRBV14 with TRBJ2-7, with a possible D match to TRBD1 (6 bases). The CDR3 extends over 15 amino acids. Germline-derived CDR1 and CDR2 are SGHDN and FVKESK. Trimming removed 3 bases at V and 0 bases at J, with 12 bases between. CDR3 in amino acids: CASSQGGQYSYEQYF. The CDR3 nucleotides are TGTGCCAGCAGCCAGGGCGGACAGTACTCCTACGAGCAGTACTTC.

This clone was counted a few times. The chain carries TRBV18 and TRBJ1-4, with D maybe TRBD1 (5 bases). The CDR3 has 16 residues. V was cut by 1 base and J by 8 bases, with 17 bases left in between. CDR1 is KGHSH, CDR2 LQKENI, per germline. The CDR3 spells CASSPQVVLSGEKLFF. The DNA for the CDR3 is TGTGCCAGCTCACCACAGGTCGTGCTTTCAGGGGAAAAACTGTTTTTT.

This chain links TRBV19 with TRBJ2-1; 7 bases are shared with TRBD1. J gave up 7 bases and V 5 bases, and 8 bases lay outside the gene matches. CDR1 and CDR2 (germline): LNHDA, SQIVND (reference sequence). The CDR3 spans 14 residues. The CDR3 reads CASSYGTVVNEQFF. CDR3 DNA: TGTGCCAGTAGTTACGGGACAGTCGTTAATGAGCAGTTCTTC.

The CDR3: CASSLGPGTGGLRDEKLFF. In nucleotides, the CDR3 is TGTGCCAGCAGTTTGGGGCCCGGGACAGGGGGCTTGAGGGATGAAAAACTGTTTTTT. The chain uses TRBV28 and TRBJ1-4; 12 nucleotides agree with TRBD1. The CDR3 length is 19 residues. Germline V lookup: CDR1 MDHEN, CDR2 SYDVKM. The V and J ends lost 3 bases and 6 bases, in that order; junction bases with no gene match: 14.

This rearrangement joins TRBV6-6 to TRBJ2-7, with a weak D call TRBD1 (6 bases). Germline assignment: CDR1 MNHNY and CDR2 SVGAGI (reference sequence). The CDR3 extends over 14 amino acids. The germline V and J ends were trimmed by 5 bases and 0 bases, with 11 bases remaining between them. This CDR3 is CASSPRQDSYEQYF. The DNA for the CDR3 is TGTGCCAGCAGTCCGAGACAGGACTCCTACGAGCAGTACTTC.

This chain links TRBV6-2 or TRBV6-3 with TRBJ2-1; TRBD2 matches 8 bases. The germline CDR1 and CDR2 sequences are MNHEY and SVGEGT. This CDR3 is 16 amino acids long. Germline trimming cut 4 bases from V and 5 bases from J; bases unmatched to any gene: 10. CDR3 protein: CASSFAGSGAHNEQFF. The CDR3 bases are TGTGCCAGCAGTTTCGCGGGTAGCGGGGCACACAATGAGCAGTTCTTC.

In DNA, the CDR3 is TGTGCCAGCAGGGGACTAGCGGGATCCGCGAACACCGGGGAGCTGTTTTTT. This gives the protein CASRGLAGSANTGELFF. This rearrangement joins TRBV11-2 to TRBJ2-2; 13 bases agree with TRBD2. CDR1 and CDR2 from the germline V gene are SGHAT and FQNNGV. This CDR3 is built from 17 residues. J gave up 0 bases and V 6 bases, and 4 bases lay outside the gene matches.

The chain carries TRBV6-2 or TRBV6-3 and TRBJ1-2; TRBD1 is a possible D gene (5 bases). Germline assignment: CDR1 MNHEY and CDR2 SVGEGT. Between the trimmed V and J ends, which lost 4 bases and 3 bases, there was a span of 9 bases. The CDR3 runs to 13 residues. CDR3 residues: CASSSAGYYGYTF. CDR3 DNA: TGTGCCAGCAGTTCGGCAGGGTACTATGGCTACACCTTC.

V and J are TRBV7-3 and TRBJ1-1; weak D call: TRBD1 (5 bases). CDR3 length equals 15 residues. CDR1 and CDR2 from the germline V gene are SGHTA and FQGTGA. The ends were cut back, 2 bases at V and 4 bases at J, with 14 bases in the middle. The CDR3 region is CASSLGAAGSTEAFF. CDR3 in DNA: TGTGCCAGCAGCTTAGGGGCGGCGGGGAGCACTGAAGCTTTCTTT.

This rearrangement joins TRBV9 to TRBJ2-1, with D perhaps matching TRBD2 (5 bases). CDR3 size: 13 residues. Trimming removed 4 bases from V and 7 bases from J, with 12 bases in between. Germline-derived CDR1 and CDR2 are SGDLS and YYNGEE. CDR3 protein: CASSPRGRNEQFF. The CDR3 DNA sequence: TGTGCCAGCAGCCCTAGAGGGCGTAATGAGCAGTTCTTC. Full variable domain (rest looked up from reference TRBV9 and TRBJ2-1): DSGVTQTPKHLITATGQRVTLRCSPRSGDLSVYWYQQSLDQGLQFLIQYYNGEERAKGNILERFSAQQFPDLHSELNLSSLELGDSALYFCASSPRGRNEQFFGPGTRLTVL.

The chain carries TRBV7-6 and TRBJ1-2, with 9 bases matching TRBD1. The CDR3 is 17 amino acids. V lost 4 bases, J lost 2 bases, and 11 bases stayed unmatched. Germline CDR1 is SGHVS and CDR2 is FNYEAQ. CDR3 amino acids: CASSSRQDRGDNYGYTF. The CDR3 DNA reads as TGTGCCAGCAGCTCGAGACAGGACAGGGGCGACAACTATGGCTACACCTTC.

The CDR3 region has the DNA TGCAGCGTTGTAGGGGGACTAACCTACGAGCAGTACTTC. Protein product: CSVVGGLTYEQYF. The chain links TRBV29-1 to TRBJ2-7, with D perhaps TRBD2 (7 bases). Trimming pared 4 bases from V and 2 bases from J, leaving 12 bases between. CDR1 is SQVTM and CDR2 is ANQGSEA in the germline V gene. The CDR3 runs to 13 residues.

J is TRBJ1-5 and V is TRBV15; no clear D gene. This CDR3 comprises 15 residues. The V gene's germline CDR1 is LNHNV and CDR2 YYDKDF (reference sequence). Trimming left V 0 bases short and J 7 bases short, with 13 bases between. DNA for the CDR3: TGTGCCACCAGCAGAGAAGGAGGGATTGGGCAGCCCCAGCATTTT. It yields the protein CATSREGGIGQPQHF.

The chain employs TRBV5-1 and TRBJ2-7; the D is unclear. Trimming stripped 4 bases from V and 1 base from J, with 12 bases between. Germline assignment: CDR1 SGHRS and CDR2 YFSETQ. CDR3 length: 14 residues. In DNA form, the CDR3 reads TGCGCCAGCAGCCACCCGTCGAGGTCCTACGAGCAGTACTTC. Translating it yields CASSHPSRSYEQYF.

V gene TRBV2 combines with J gene TRBJ1-1; 7 positions agree with TRBD1. Germline assignment: CDR1 SNHLY and CDR2 FYNNEI. After removal of 6 bases from V and 5 bases from J, the junction contained 9 bases not matched to a gene. The CDR3 spans 14 residues. CDR3 nucleotides: TGTGCCAGCAGGAAGGTGGACAGGCGGACTGAAGCTTTCTTT. Translation: CASRKVDRRTEAFF.

With regard to this clone: This same CDR3 is encoded by further DNA sequences in the sample. The rearrangement joins TRBV6-5 to TRBJ1-1; TRBD1 aligns across 7 bases. This CDR3 spans 13 amino acids. Germline trimming cut 7 bases from V and 1 base from J; bases unmatched to any gene: 3. Per the germline V gene, CDR1 is MNHEY and CDR2 is SVGAGI. The chain's CDR3 is CASNRGENTEAFF. CDR3 sequence (DNA): TGTGCCAGCAACAGGGGAGAGAACACTGAAGCTTTCTTT.

The chain is built from TRBV6-6 and TRBJ2-7; D gene unclear. Between the trimmed V and J ends, which lost 3 bases and 2 bases, there was a span of 8 bases. The length of the CDR3 is 13 residues. Germline CDR1 MNHNY, CDR2 SVGAGI (reference sequence). The CDR3 region is CASSYASTYEQYF. Here the CDR3 DNA reads TGTGCCAGCAGTTATGCCAGTACCTACGAGCAGTACTTC.

J is TRBJ2-7 and V is TRBV12-3 or TRBV12-4; 7 nucleotides match TRBD2. CDR3 size: 13 residues. V lost 4 bases to trimming and J lost 2 bases; unmatched junction nucleotides: 2. The CDR3 spells CASSWEGTYEQYF. Written as DNA, the CDR3 is TGTGCCAGCAGTTGGGAGGGGACCTACGAGCAGTACTTC.

The V and J genes are TRBV5-6 and TRBJ2-4; 7 bases fit TRBD1. This CDR3 spans 15 amino acids. Germline V gives CDR1 SGHDT, CDR2 YYEEEE. V dropped 4 bases and J dropped 1; count of bases not matched to a gene: 5. The CDR3 bases are TGTGCCAGCAGCCCGGAAGGGGGCGCCAAAAACATTCAGTACTTC. Its translation is CASSPEGGAKNIQYF.

The chain has TRBV5-1 and TRBJ2-5, with 9 bases that match TRBD2. With V trimmed by 0 bases and J by 5 bases, 5 bases remained unmatched. The CDR3 is 15 amino acids. CDR1 and CDR2 from the germline V gene are SGHRS and YFSETQ. CDR3 in amino acids: CASSLDASGTETQYF. CDR3 DNA sequence: TGCGCCAGCAGCTTGGACGCTAGCGGGACGGAGACCCAGTACTTC.

This chain connects TRBV28 to TRBJ2-1; TRBD2 might be the D (5 bases). The V end lost 6 bases, the J end lost 9 bases, and 18 bases lay between the germline ends. The CDR3 runs 14 residues. CDR1 is MDHEN and CDR2 is SYDVKM in the germline V gene. CDR3 sequence (DNA): TGTGCCAGCAGACTTGGACCCTCGCGGGTTGAGCAGTTCTTC. This translates into CASRLGPSRVEQFF.

The CDR3 sequence is CASSLVGTGSTGELFF. For the CDR3, the DNA is TGTGCCAGCAGCTTAGTTGGGACAGGGAGCACCGGGGAGCTGTTTTTT. The chain has TRBV11-2 and TRBJ2-2; 9 positions agree with TRBD1. V was pared by 1 base and J by 4 bases, with 4 bases of the junction left unmatched. The germline V gene has CDR1 SGHAT and CDR2 FQNNGV. CDR3 length: 16 amino acids.

V and J are TRBV30 and TRBJ2-2, with no clear D. The CDR3 covers 14 residues. The germline V gene encodes CDR1 GTSNPN and CDR2 SVGIG (reference sequence). Trimming took off 5 bases at V and 0 bases at J, with 10 bases between the two ends. CDR3 amino acids: CAWSVIANTGELFF. In nucleotides, the CDR3 is TGTGCCTGGTCGGTCATAGCGAACACCGGGGAGCTGTTTTTT. The whole variable domain, remainder taken from reference TRBV30 and TRBJ2-2, is SQTIHQWPATLVQPVGSPLSLECTVEGTSNPNLYWYRQAAGRGLQLLFYSVGIGQISSEVPQNLSASRPQDRQFILSSKKLLLSDSGFYLCAWSVIANTGELFFGEGSRLTVL.

The genes are TRBV5-8 and TRBJ2-4; D is perhaps TRBD1 (5 bases). Trimming took 4 bases from V and 3 from J, leaving 17 bases between them. Germline assignment: CDR1 SGHTS and CDR2 YDEGEE. The CDR3 runs 16 residues. The CDR3 DNA follows: TGTGCCAGCAGCCCTTACACAGGTTACCTCAAAAACATTCAGTACTTC. Translating gives CASSPYTGYLKNIQYF.